This entry lists 10 T cell receptor beta chains sequenced from one sample in a study of blood T cell repertoires in COVID-19. Method: immunoSEQ multiplex PCR; TCRdb's copy keeps in-frame clones and lacks some. The sample includes about 24,000 clones, 80% to 90% of them seen just once. The source material was peripheral blood. The origin of the receptors is a human donor in a cohort sampled during active COVID-19.

This sequence joins TRBV6-5 and TRBJ1-6; tentative D call: TRBD1 (6 bases). The V gene's germline CDR1 is MNHEY and CDR2 SVGAGI. Trimming took 5 bases from V and 9 from J, leaving 17 bases between them. CDR3 length: 15 residues. The CDR3 sequence is CASSRTRGVSSPLHF. The CDR3 DNA follows: TGTGCCAGCAGTAGGACCAGGGGAGTTTCTTCACCCCTCCACTTT.

This rearrangement joins TRBV5-1 to TRBJ2-5, with TRBD1 matching 9 bases. Germline lookup yields CDR1 SGHRS and CDR2 YFSETQ. The J segment lost 5 bases and the V segment lost 4 bases, leaving 3 bases of the junction unmatched. This CDR3 has 13 amino acids. This chain's CDR3 is CASSTGQGETQYF. The CDR3 region has the DNA TGCGCCAGCAGCACCGGACAGGGGGAGACCCAGTACTTC. The whole variable domain, remainder taken from reference TRBV5-1 and TRBJ2-5, is KAGVTQTPRYLIKTRGQQVTLSCSPISGHRSVSWYQQTPGQGLQFLFEYFSETQRNKGNFPGRFSGRQFSNSRSEMNVSTLELGDSALYLCASSTGQGETQYFGPGTRLLVL.

In this sample, this clone turned up once. The chain has TRBV19 and TRBJ2-5, with TRBD2 matching over 7 bases. CDR1 is LNHDA, CDR2 SQIVND, per germline (reference sequence). The ends lost 3 bases at V and 8 bases at J; junction bases unmatched: 9. This CDR3 region has 14 residues. The CDR3 protein is CASSISSGQDTQYF. CDR3 DNA: TGTGCCAGTAGTATCTCTAGCGGTCAGGACACCCAGTACTTC.

This chain links TRBV4-3 with TRBJ2-7, with 11 bases matching TRBD2. The trim removed 4 bases at V and 1 base at J, leaving 3 bases unmatched. The CDR3 has 15 residues. Germline V gene data show CDR1 as LGHNA and CDR2 as YSLEER. The CDR3 coding sequence is TGCGCCAGCAGCCTGGGGACTAGCGGATCCTACGAGCAGTACTTC. Encoded protein: CASSLGTSGSYEQYF.

This clone occurred once. The V call is TRBV9, the J call TRBJ2-3, with D perhaps TRBD2 (6 bases). Trimming took 2 bases from V and 2 from J, leaving 18 bases between them. Germline assignment: CDR1 SGDLS and CDR2 YYNGEE. CDR3 length: 17 amino acids. DNA for the CDR3: TGTGCCAGCAGCGTCTCCGGGAGTGCGCGTACCACAGATACGCAGTATTTT. Amino acids: CASSVSGSARTTDTQYF.

The rearrangement joins TRBV7-2 to TRBJ1-1, with a tentative D call TRBD1 (6 bases). V was clipped by 5 bases and J by 3 bases, with 16 bases between them. This CDR3 has 15 residues. Germline V gene lookup returns CDR1 SGHTA and CDR2 FQGNSA. The CDR3: CASSVEQGKYTEAFF. CDR3 bases: TGTGCCAGCAGCGTAGAACAGGGAAAGTACACTGAAGCTTTCTTT.

The chain couples TRBV5-6 to TRBJ1-1; D ambiguous. The CDR3 is 14 amino acids. CDR1 and CDR2 (germline): SGHDT, YYEEEE. Trimming removed 4 bases at V and 1 base at J, with 11 bases between. CDR3 DNA sequence: TGTGCCAGCAGCCAGCGATGGTGGAACACTGAAGCTTTCTTT. It is translated as CASSQRWWNTEAFF.

The chain combines TRBV18 with TRBJ1-1; D may be TRBD1 (6 bases). The CDR3 length is 14 residues. Trimming left V 4 bases short and J 0 bases short, with 9 bases between. Germline CDR1 is KGHSH and CDR2 is LQKENI. The CDR3 sequence is CASSRQAMNTEAFF. The DNA for the CDR3 is TGTGCCAGCTCACGACAGGCTATGAACACTGAAGCTTTCTTT.

V is TRBV4-1 and J is TRBJ2-6; TRBD1 agrees at 7 bases. The junction had 4 bases not matched to a gene; V was cut back by 6 bases and J by 2 bases. Looked up from germline, CDR1 is MGHRA and CDR2 is YSYEKL. The CDR3 is made up of 15 amino acids. CDR3 residues: CASSRQGAGANVLTF. CDR3 coding DNA: TGCGCCAGCAGTAGACAGGGTGCTGGGGCCAACGTCCTGACTTTC.

The chain employs TRBV14 and TRBJ2-1; D possibly corresponds to TRBD2 (7 bases). CDR3 length equals 15 residues. Germline-derived CDR1 and CDR2 are SGHDN and FVKESK. V lost 0 bases, J lost 11 bases, and 17 bases lay in between. For the CDR3, the DNA is TGTGCCAGCAGCCAAGACCCGGACAGAAGCGGGAAGCAGTTCTTC. It translates to CASSQDPDRSGKQFF.